The clone carrying this T cell receptor (beta chain) was seen only a few times. Its antigen is still unknown. Trimming shortened V by 1 base and J by 8 bases, and 12 bases separated the two germline ends. This CDR3 has 13 residues. The germline CDR1 and CDR2 sequences are SGHNT and YYREEE (reference sequence). The method was immunoSEQ multiplex PCR; TCRdb's version includes in-frame clones alone and lacks a portion of them. The repertoire includes 200,000 or so clones, around 90% of them detected once, and 7.5% to 9.5% sits in the top ten. The data were taken from a study of T cell responses to AZD1222 COVID-19 vaccine. General study points: Clonal diversity may have been underestimated in mostly white British donors. An increase in Spike-specific TCR breadth and depth was observed after two AZD1222 doses.

The source was peripheral blood, collected on day 0 of AZD1222 vaccination. The genes are TRBV5-4 and TRBJ1-2, with D possibly TRBD1 on 5 matching bases. This clonotype was sampled from an adult in good health. The CDR3 DNA reads TGTGCCAGCAGCTTGAGGCCAGGGAAGGGCTACACCTTC. It yields the protein CASSLRPGKGYTF.